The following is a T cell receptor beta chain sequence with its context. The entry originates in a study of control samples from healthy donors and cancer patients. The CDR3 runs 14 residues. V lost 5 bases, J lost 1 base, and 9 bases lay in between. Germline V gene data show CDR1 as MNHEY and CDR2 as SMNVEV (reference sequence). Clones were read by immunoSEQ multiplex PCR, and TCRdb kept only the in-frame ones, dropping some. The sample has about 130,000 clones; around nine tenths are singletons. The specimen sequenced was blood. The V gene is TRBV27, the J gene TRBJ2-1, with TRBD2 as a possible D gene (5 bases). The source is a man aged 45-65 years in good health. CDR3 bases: TGTGCCAGCAGTCCTACTAGTTCCTACAATGAGCAGTTCTTC. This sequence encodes CASSPTSSYNEQFF.